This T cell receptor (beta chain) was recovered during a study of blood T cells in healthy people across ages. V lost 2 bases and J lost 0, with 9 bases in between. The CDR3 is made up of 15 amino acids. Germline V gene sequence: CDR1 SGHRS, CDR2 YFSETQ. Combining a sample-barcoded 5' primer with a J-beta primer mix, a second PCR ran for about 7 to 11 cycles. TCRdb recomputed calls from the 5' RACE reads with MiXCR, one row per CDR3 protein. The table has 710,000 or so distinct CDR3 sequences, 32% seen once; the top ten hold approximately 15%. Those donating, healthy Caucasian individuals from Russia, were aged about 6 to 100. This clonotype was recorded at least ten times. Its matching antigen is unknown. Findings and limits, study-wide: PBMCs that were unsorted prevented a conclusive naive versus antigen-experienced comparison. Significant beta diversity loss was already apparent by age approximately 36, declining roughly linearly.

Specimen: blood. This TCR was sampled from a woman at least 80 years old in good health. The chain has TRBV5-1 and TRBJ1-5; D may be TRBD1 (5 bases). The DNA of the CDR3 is TGCGCCAGCAGCTTCGCCGGGGCTAGCAATCAGCCCCAGCATTTT. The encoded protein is CASSFAGASNQPQHF.